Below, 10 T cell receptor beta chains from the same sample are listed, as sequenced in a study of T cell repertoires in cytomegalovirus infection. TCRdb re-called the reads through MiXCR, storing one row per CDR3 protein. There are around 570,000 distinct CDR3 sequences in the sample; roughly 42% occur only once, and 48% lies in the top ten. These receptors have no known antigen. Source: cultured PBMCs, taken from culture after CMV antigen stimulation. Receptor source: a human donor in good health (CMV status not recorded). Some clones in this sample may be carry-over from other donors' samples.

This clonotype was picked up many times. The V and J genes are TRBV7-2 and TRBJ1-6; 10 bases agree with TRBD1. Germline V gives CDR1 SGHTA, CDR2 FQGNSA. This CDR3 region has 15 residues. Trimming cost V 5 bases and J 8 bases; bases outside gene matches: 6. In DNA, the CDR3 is TGTGCCAGCAGCACCCTCGGACAGGGGGATTCACCCCTCCACTTT. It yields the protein CASSTLGQGDSPLHF.

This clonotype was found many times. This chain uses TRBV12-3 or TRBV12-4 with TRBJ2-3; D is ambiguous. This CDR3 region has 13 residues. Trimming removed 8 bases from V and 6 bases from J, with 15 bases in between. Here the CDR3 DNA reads TGTGCCAGCTCCTTCCGGGCGACGGATACGCAGTATTTT. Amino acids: CASSFRATDTQYF.

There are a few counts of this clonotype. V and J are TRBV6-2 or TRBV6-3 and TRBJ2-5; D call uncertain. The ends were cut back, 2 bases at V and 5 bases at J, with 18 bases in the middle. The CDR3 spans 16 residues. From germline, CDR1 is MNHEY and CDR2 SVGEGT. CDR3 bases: TGTGCCAGCAGTTACCCGATGTGGGGATTCGATGAGACCCAGTACTTC. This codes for CASSYPMWGFDETQYF.

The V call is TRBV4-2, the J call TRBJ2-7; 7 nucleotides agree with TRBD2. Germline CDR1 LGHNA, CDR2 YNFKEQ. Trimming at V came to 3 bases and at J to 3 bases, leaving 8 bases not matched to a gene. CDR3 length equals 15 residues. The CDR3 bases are TGTGCCAGCAGCCACGCCACTAGCGAAGTCTACGAGCAGTACTTC. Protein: CASSHATSEVYEQYF.

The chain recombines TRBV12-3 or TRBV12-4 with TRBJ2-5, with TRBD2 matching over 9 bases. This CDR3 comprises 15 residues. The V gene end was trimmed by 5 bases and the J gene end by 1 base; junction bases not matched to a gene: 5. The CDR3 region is CASSRSSGGQETQYF. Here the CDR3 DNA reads TGTGCCAGCAGTCGGAGTAGCGGGGGCCAAGAGACCCAGTACTTC.

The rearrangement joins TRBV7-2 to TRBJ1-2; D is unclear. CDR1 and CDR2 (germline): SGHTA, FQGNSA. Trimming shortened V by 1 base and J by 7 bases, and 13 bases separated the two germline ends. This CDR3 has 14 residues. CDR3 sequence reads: CASSLGTRNGGYTF. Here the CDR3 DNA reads TGTGCCAGCAGCTTAGGCACGCGGAACGGTGGCTACACCTTC.

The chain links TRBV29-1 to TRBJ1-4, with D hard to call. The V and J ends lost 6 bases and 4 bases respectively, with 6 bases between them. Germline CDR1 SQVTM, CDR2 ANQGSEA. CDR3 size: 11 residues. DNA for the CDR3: TGCAGCGTAAGCGATAATGAAAAACTGTTTTTT. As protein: CSVSDNEKLFF. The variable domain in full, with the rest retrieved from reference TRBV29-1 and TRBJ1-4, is SAVISQKPSRDICQRGTSLTIQCQVDSQVTMMFWYRQQPGQSLTLIATANQGSEATYESGFVIDKFPISRPNLTFSTLTVSNMSPEDSSIYLCSVSDNEKLFFGSGTQLSVL.

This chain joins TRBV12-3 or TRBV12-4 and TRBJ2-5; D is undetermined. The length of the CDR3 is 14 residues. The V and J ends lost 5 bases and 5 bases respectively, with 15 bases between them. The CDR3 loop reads CASSPLEGRETQYF. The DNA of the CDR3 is TGTGCCAGCAGTCCCCTAGAAGGAAGGGAGACCCAGTACTTC.

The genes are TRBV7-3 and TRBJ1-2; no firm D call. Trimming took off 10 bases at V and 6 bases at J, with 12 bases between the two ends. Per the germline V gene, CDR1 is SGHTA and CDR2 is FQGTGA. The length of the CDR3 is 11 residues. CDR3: CATVPPDGYTF. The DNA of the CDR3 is TGTGCCACCGTCCCTCCCGATGGCTACACCTTC. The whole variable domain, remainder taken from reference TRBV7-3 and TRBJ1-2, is GAGVSQTPSNKVTEKGKYVELRCDPISGHTALYWYRQSLGQGPEFLIYFQGTGAADDSGLPNDRFFAVRPEGSVSTLKIQRTERGDSAVYLCATVPPDGYTFGSGTRLTVV.

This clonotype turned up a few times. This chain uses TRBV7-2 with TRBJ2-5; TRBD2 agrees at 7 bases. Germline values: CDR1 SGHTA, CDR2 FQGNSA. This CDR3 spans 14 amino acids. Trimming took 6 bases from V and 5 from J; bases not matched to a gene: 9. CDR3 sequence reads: CASSTGRRRETQYF. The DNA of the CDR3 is TGTGCCAGCAGTACCGGGAGGCGCAGGGAGACCCAGTACTTC.